This T cell receptor (beta chain) was identified in a study of spatial heterogeneity in lung cancer. Looking at the study overall: In raw reads, more than eight appearances on average were recorded for each unique TCR and UMI combination.

V shed 0 bases and J shed 0 bases, with 9 bases lying between them. The CDR3 is 16 amino acids. Germline CDR1 and CDR2: SGHTA and FQGTGA. This clonotype occurred a few times. TCRdb reprocessed the 5' RACE reads with MiXCR, giving one entry per CDR3 protein. This sample has about 44,000 distinct CDR3 sequences; roughly 13% occur once, and the top ten carry about 55%. As to time point: sample taken at primary tumor resection. Sequencing of whole RNA from tumor, nontumor lung or frozen PBMC involved no sorting. A total of roughly 72 untreated early-stage non-small cell lung cancer patients served as donors.

The chain links TRBV7-3 to TRBJ1-3; D is undetermined. The source is a male donor with early-stage non-small cell lung cancer. Specimen: PBMCs, collected at surgery. CDR3 in DNA: TGTGCCAGCAGCTTAACGGCGGCGTACTCTGGAAACACCATATATTTT. Its protein product is CASSLTAAYSGNTIYF.